These 8 T cell receptor beta chains share one sample of origin, sequenced in a study of T cells in Graves' hyperthyroidism and ophthalmopathy. TCR beta CDR3 sequences were amplified from RNA transcripts. The study used the HTBI primer set for a first-round RT-PCR of the TCR CDR3. MiXCR, run by TCRdb on the multiplex PCR reads, gives a single entry per CDR3 protein. The sample shows 300,000 to 450,000 distinct CDR3 sequences, about 13% of them seen only once. The sample was blood. The source is a man aged 25 to 40 with Graves' hyperthyroidism that later progressed to Graves' ophthalmopathy.

This clonotype was detected ten times or more. The chain combines TRBV7-9 with TRBJ2-7; the match to TRBD1 covers 7 bases. With V trimmed by 5 bases and J by 3 bases, 4 bases remained unmatched. CDR1 and CDR2 (germline): SEHNR, FQNEAQ (reference sequence). This CDR3 spans 13 amino acids. CDR3 nucleotides: TGTGCCAGCAGCCTGACAGGGCGCTACGAGCAGTACTTC. Its translation: CASSLTGRYEQYF.

This clonotype was seen many times. The J gene is TRBJ1-2, the V gene TRBV3-1, with D hard to call. V lost 8 bases to trimming and J lost 6 bases, with 16 bases between them. From germline, CDR1 is LGHDT and CDR2 YNNKEL (reference sequence). This CDR3 has 13 amino acids. CDR3 bases: TGTGCCAGCTGGGCTCCGGGTATGGATGGCTACACCTTC. It codes for CASWAPGMDGYTF.

This clonotype was counted many times. The CDR3 reads CASRPIGPRGTDTQYF. For the CDR3, the DNA is TGTGCCAGCAGGCCCATAGGCCCGAGGGGCACAGATACGCAGTATTTT. The chain recombines TRBV2 with TRBJ2-3; tentative D call: TRBD2 (5 bases). The CDR3 runs 16 residues. Germline-derived CDR1 and CDR2 are SNHLY and FYNNEI. V lost 6 bases and J 1 base, leaving 17 bases between the germline ends.

In its sample, this clonotype was seen many times. This chain uses TRBV28 with TRBJ2-1; 16 nucleotides agree with TRBD2. Germline CDR1 is MDHEN and CDR2 is SYDVKM. J was trimmed by 10 bases and V by 8 bases; bases with no gene match: 5. This CDR3 region has 14 residues. In nucleotides, the CDR3 is TGTGCCAGCGGGACTAGCGGGGGGGTCGGAGAGCAGTTCTTC. Encoded protein: CASGTSGGVGEQFF. The variable domain in full, with the rest retrieved from reference TRBV28 and TRBJ2-1, is DVKVTQSSRYLVKRTGEKVFLECVQDMDHENMFWYRQDPGLGLRLIYFSYDVKMKEKGDIPEGYSVSREKKERFSLILESASTNQTSMYLCASGTSGGVGEQFFGPGTRLTVL.

This clonotype was picked up a small number of times. The V and J genes are TRBV27 and TRBJ2-7; perhaps TRBD1 as D (6 bases). Looked up from germline, CDR1 is MNHEY and CDR2 is SMNVEV (reference sequence). The CDR3 is 17 residues long. Trimming removed 2 bases at V and 2 bases at J, with 19 bases between. CDR3 region: CASSLRRIRDKAYEQYF. DNA of the CDR3: TGTGCCAGCAGTTTAAGGCGTATCCGGGACAAAGCCTACGAGCAGTACTTC.

This clonotype has only one observation. Its ends do not fully match the called genes, so a read error is possible. The chain combines TRBV27 with TRBJ2-1; either TRBD1 or TRBD2 may supply D (6 bases each). Looked up from germline, CDR1 is MNHEY and CDR2 is SMNVEV (reference sequence). The CDR3 length is 18 residues. CDR3 sequence: CASSPNPGWGASYSEQFF. CDR3 DNA: TGTGCCAGCAGTCCCAACCCGGGGTGGGGGGCCTCCTACAGTGAGCAGTTCTTC.

This clonotype was seen repeatedly, ten times or more. The chain recombines TRBV12-3 or TRBV12-4 with TRBJ2-3; no clear D. The V end was cut by 6 bases, the J end by 3 bases, with 4 bases between. The length of the CDR3 is 11 residues. The CDR3 sequence: CASRRTDTQYF. The CDR3 region has the DNA TGTGCCAGCAGACGGACAGATACGCAGTATTTT.

This clonotype appeared a few times. It may be a read error: a sequence one base away is much more abundant. The chain employs TRBV12-3 or TRBV12-4 and TRBJ1-1, with a weak D call TRBD1 (5 bases). This CDR3 region has 18 residues. The V gene lost 6 bases and the J gene lost 5 bases, with 28 bases spanning the gap. The CDR3 here is CASRPYPPGRGVGTEAFF. The CDR3 DNA reads TGTGCCAGCAGACCTTACCCCCCGGGACGGGGGGTTGGGACTGAAGCTTTCTTT.